This T cell receptor beta chain is drawn from a study of somatic mutations in cytotoxic T cells in rheumatoid arthritis (dated by TCRdb to between 2016 and 2019). About the investigation overall: Patient peripheral blood (approximately 30 ml EDTA) was drawn right after diagnosis and before any treatment started. The study asked whether expanded CD8+ T-cell clones in newly diagnosed, untreated rheumatoid arthritis carry somatic mutations, and used TCRB deep sequencing to characterize clonality. Some T-cell populations stained with V beta antibodies were sorted by flow on a FACSAria II or Sony SH800 to nearly 100% purity, with sorted V beta1+ cells additionally subjected to TCRB sequencing. TCRB deep sequencing was performed for roughly 66 rheumatoid arthritis patients and about 20 healthy controls. Patient and control groups had essentially identical median ages. Overall results and qualifications from the work: It was unknown which antigens the expanded CD8+ clones targeted, and their absence from virus-specific databases did not exclude viral specificity. The slight TRBV07 underrepresentation in patients was not adjusted for multiple comparisons. In about an eighth of the roughly 65 patients the largest CD8+ clone exceeded 20% of CD8+ cells, and several identical CD8+ TCRB sequences were shared between blood and synovial fluid. In patients, CD8+ clonality rose with age (Spearman r ≈ 0.49), which was not the case in healthy controls. CD8+ T-cell clonality in rheumatoid arthritis patients was not significantly different from that in age-matched healthy controls.

On an AutoMACS, CD4+ and CD8+ cells were isolated via positive magnetic bead selection, and their purity was verified by flow cytometry. Clonal expansions were first screened by flow cytometry with a TCR V beta antibody panel, then characterized by TCRB deep sequencing of sorted CD8+ fractions. Ficoll-Paque PLUS density gradient separation was used to isolate peripheral blood mononuclear cells. DNA was extracted from CD4-enriched, CD8-enriched or PBMC samples with Nucleospin Tissue or Tissue XS kits and quantified with a Qubit 2.0 fluorometer. Note on this clone: This clone's antigen is unknown. No base quality values were provided; no much bigger clone lies one nucleotide off.

The immunoSEQ assay was applied to genomic DNA for TCRB CDR3 sequencing. Per the authors' processing: Only a few patient CD8+ clones larger than 1% matched published virus-specific TCRB sequences when compared against them. Only productive TCRB rearrangements were included in the analyses. Clonality was calculated as a Shannon entropy-based productive clonality index, and a clone was defined by a unique TCRB CDR3 sequence. The template counts of each clone relative to the total templates per sample were used to calculate repertoire overlap between two samples. Flow cytometry-measured V-gene usage correlated with V-gene usage from TCRB sequencing, with a Spearman r of about 0.64. TCRdb took this table from immuneACCESS and kept in-frame rearrangements with V and J called. Such tables lack part of the clones; where checked against another copy, unresolved V genes explain under half of the gap, and the rest is unexplained. For V, J and clone size, that table is used; D and trimming come from the DNA. Across this sample there are 15,000 to 20,000 clones, with about 80% seen only once. The leading ten clones occupy about an eighth of the sample.

The CDR3 contains 14 residues, cysteine and phenylalanine counted. Just the 42-base CDR3 DNA is kept, in frame starting at base 1. Relative to germline, V is 1 base shorter and J is 2 bases shorter, with 7 bases between their ends. The germline V gene encodes CDR1 MNHNS and CDR2 SASEGT. The TCR comes from an adult with rheumatoid arthritis. The sequencing input was CD8+ T cells sorted from blood. The chain uses TRBV6-1 and TRBJ2-3, with a tentative D gene TRBD2 over 6 matching bases. Here is the DNA: TGTGCCAGCAGTGAAGGGAGGGTCACAGATACGCAGTATTTT. The resulting protein is CASSEGRVTDTQYF.